This TCR beta chain was captured in a study of identical twins. Study observations and caveats: The authors noted that invariant MAIT and iNKT cells could partly confound zero-insertion analyses. The study found excess low generation probability among twin-shared out-of-frame alpha sequences.

Of note for this clonotype: What it recognizes is unknown.

Template switching added a universal primer site; cDNA carried unique molecular identifiers. MiXCR, run by TCRdb on the 5' RACE reads, gives a single entry per CDR3 protein. The sample yields more than 350,000 distinct CDR3 sequences, approximately 8.7% seen once. Per germline, CDR1 MNHNY and CDR2 SVGAGI (reference sequence). J lost 5 bases, V lost 2 bases, and 3 bases had no gene match. The CDR3 spans 15 residues. Sequencing was carried out using naive T cells sorted from blood. The clonotype was recovered from a woman between 50 and 59 years old in good health. The chain links TRBV6-6 to TRBJ2-2; 9 nucleotides line up with TRBD1. The DNA of the CDR3 is TGTGCCAGCAGTTACCCCGGGACAGGGACCGGGGAGCTGTTTTTT. Its translation: CASSYPGTGTGELFF.